These 27 T cell receptor beta chains originate from one sample sequenced in a study of graft-versus-host responses after intestinal transplantation. These receptors' targets are unknown. The assay was immunoSEQ multiplex PCR, and TCRdb's table has in-frame clones only and misses some. This sample has 100,000 or so clones; around 92% occur once, and the top ten carry about 0.18%. Sequences were derived from unstimulated CD4+ T cells sorted from spleen or lymph node cells, sampled before transplant. These receptors all stem from a human donor who was the organ donor for an intestinal transplant.

This rearrangement joins TRBV7-8 to TRBJ2-1; D perhaps matches TRBD1 (6 bases). V was shortened by 6 bases and J by 0 bases, with 12 bases between the two germline ends. CDR1 and CDR2 (germline): SGHVS, FQNEAQ. The CDR3 extends over 15 amino acids. CDR3 protein: CASRPTGSSYNEQFF. As DNA, the CDR3 is TGTGCCAGCAGGCCTACAGGGAGCTCCTACAATGAGCAGTTCTTC. The variable domain in full, with the rest retrieved from reference TRBV7-8 and TRBJ2-1, is GAGVSQSPRYKVAKRGQDVALRCDPISGHVSLFWYQQALGQGPEFLTYFQNEAQLDKSGLPSDRFFAERPEGSVSTLKIQRTQQEDSAVYLCASRPTGSSYNEQFFGPGTRLTVL.

Concerning this clone: The junction departs from germline at one end; a sequencing error may be responsible. This CDR3 is also generated by other DNA sequences in the sample. The V gene is TRBV27, the J gene TRBJ1-1, with D possibly TRBD1 on 6 matching bases. Looked up from germline, CDR1 is MNHEY and CDR2 is SMNVEV (reference sequence). This CDR3 region has 18 residues. This CDR3 reads CASSLSVALTGKYTEAFF. CDR3 nucleotides: TGTGCCAGCAGTTTATCGGTGGCCCTCACAGGGAAATACACTGAAGCCTTCTTT.

The V and J genes are TRBV27 and TRBJ1-5; perhaps TRBD1 as D (6 bases). This CDR3 has 14 amino acids. With 8 bases removed from V and 3 bases from J, the gap between germline ends came to 14 bases. The V gene's germline CDR1 is MNHEY and CDR2 SMNVEV (reference sequence). CDR3 sequence reads: CASRIQGFNQPQHF. The CDR3 coding sequence is TGTGCCAGCCGTATTCAGGGGTTCAATCAGCCCCAGCATTTT.

The J gene is TRBJ2-4, the V gene TRBV4-1; D might be TRBD1 (6 bases). Trimming removed 0 bases from V and 0 bases from J, with 18 bases in between. The CDR3 is 19 amino acids. Germline CDR1 is MGHRA and CDR2 is YSYEKL. CDR3: CASSQDLGASGIAKNIQYF. As DNA, the CDR3 is TGCGCCAGCAGCCAAGATCTGGGGGCGTCAGGGATAGCCAAAAACATTCAGTACTTC.

This clone appeared a single time. The chain has TRBV19 and TRBJ1-2; 9 bases are shared with TRBD1. The CDR3 runs 13 residues. Per germline, CDR1 LNHDA and CDR2 SQIVND (reference sequence). Trimming cost V 10 bases and J 4 bases; bases outside gene matches: 7. In nucleotides, the CDR3 is TGTGCCACTTCCGGGGACAGGGCCTATGGCTACACCTTC. It translates to CATSGDRAYGYTF.

This chain connects TRBV19 to TRBJ2-2; 7 bases agree with TRBD1. CDR1 and CDR2 from the germline V gene are LNHDA and SQIVND (reference sequence). The J segment lost 2 bases and the V segment lost 5 bases, leaving 8 bases of the junction unmatched. The CDR3 sequence is 16 residues long. CDR3 nucleotides: TGTGCCAGTAGTGCCAACAGGGGTCTAAACACCGGGGAGCTGTTTTTT. This translates into CASSANRGLNTGELFF.

This clone came up once. This chain joins TRBV25-1 and TRBJ2-1; D is possibly TRBD2 (6 bases). The CDR3 is 14 amino acids. V was shortened by 1 base and J by 11 bases, with 15 bases between the two germline ends. Looked up from germline, CDR1 is MGHDK and CDR2 is SYGVNS. The CDR3, as DNA: TGTGCCAGCAGTGAATTCGGGGGAGCTGGGAAGCAGTTCTTC. Protein: CASSEFGGAGKQFF.

The gene calls are TRBV19 and TRBJ1-5; D ambiguous. Germline loops: CDR1 LNHDA, CDR2 SQIVND (reference sequence). CDR3 length: 16 residues. V was trimmed by 7 bases and J by 3 bases, leaving 19 bases between them. The CDR3 spells CASNSPSRAPNQPQHF. The CDR3 DNA sequence: TGTGCCAGTAATTCACCCTCGCGGGCCCCCAATCAGCCCCAGCATTTT.

V gene TRBV5-1 combines with J gene TRBJ2-2; TRBD1 aligns across 7 bases. The V gene end was trimmed by 3 bases and the J gene end by 2 bases; junction bases not matched to a gene: 10. Germline assignment: CDR1 SGHRS and CDR2 YFSETQ. The CDR3 covers 17 residues. CDR3 sequence reads: CASSSTPTGPNTGELFF. DNA of the CDR3: TGCGCCAGCAGCTCTACACCGACAGGGCCAAACACCGGGGAGCTGTTTTTT.

The sample holds a few counts of this clone. The rearrangement joins TRBV4-1 to TRBJ1-5; D unclear. CDR3 length: 16 residues. V lost 2 bases and J 6 bases, leaving 17 bases between the germline ends. The germline gives CDR1 MGHRA, CDR2 YSYEKL. In nucleotides, the CDR3 is TGCGCCAGCAGCCAAAGCGGGTACGAGGGAAGTCAGCCCCAGCATTTT. Translation: CASSQSGYEGSQPQHF.

The V gene is TRBV4-3, the J gene TRBJ2-3, with 8 bases lining up with TRBD2. The V gene end was trimmed by 1 base and the J gene end by 6 bases; junction bases not matched to a gene: 9. The CDR3 extends over 16 amino acids. The germline CDR1 and CDR2 sequences are LGHNA and YSLEER. This CDR3 is CASSQGGAGVLDTQYF. DNA for the CDR3: TGCGCCAGCAGCCAAGGAGGAGCGGGGGTTCTGGATACGCAGTATTTT.

This chain links TRBV6-5 with TRBJ2-1, with a tentative D call TRBD2 (5 bases). The CDR3 covers 14 residues. Germline values: CDR1 MNHEY, CDR2 SVGAGI. V lost 0 bases, J lost 3 bases, and 6 bases lay in between. Here the CDR3 reads CASSYSRDYNEQFF. In nucleotides, the CDR3 is TGTGCCAGCAGTTACTCACGGGACTACAATGAGCAGTTCTTC.

The J gene is TRBJ1-4, the V gene TRBV6-6, with unresolved D. The V and J ends lost 4 bases and 5 bases respectively, with 17 bases between them. The CDR3 is made up of 16 amino acids. Germline loops: CDR1 MNHNY, CDR2 SVGAGI (reference sequence). This chain's CDR3 is CASSSLPRDLNEKLFF. CDR3 coding DNA: TGTGCCAGCAGTTCGTTACCACGAGATTTAAATGAAAAACTGTTTTTT.

The rearrangement uses TRBV28 and TRBJ1-6; 8 bases are shared with TRBD1. The CDR3 length is 15 residues. Germline values: CDR1 MDHEN, CDR2 SYDVKM. Losses at the gene ends were 5 bases for V and 7 bases for J; bases not matched to a gene: 7. This CDR3 is CASSPRTGYNSPLHF. The CDR3 nucleotides read TGTGCCAGCAGTCCCAGGACAGGGTACAATTCACCCCTCCACTTT.

CDR3 loop: CASRDPTGGARSMTGYTF. CDR3 nucleotide sequence: TGTGCCAGCAGGGACCCGACAGGGGGCGCTCGCTCTATGACAGGCTACACCTTC. The chain joins TRBV28 to TRBJ1-2; 10 nucleotides agree with TRBD1. V was pared by 6 bases and J by 8 bases, with 21 bases of the junction left unmatched. The germline CDR1 and CDR2 sequences are MDHEN and SYDVKM. The CDR3 contains 18 residues.

As to this clone: The junction departs from the called germline gene at one end, perhaps through a read error. The chain carries TRBV7-7 and TRBJ2-7; D possibly matches TRBD1 or TRBD2 (5 bases each). Per the germline V gene, CDR1 is SSHAT and CDR2 is FNYEAQ (reference sequence). This CDR3 has 15 residues. This CDR3 is CASSLGENGVYEQYF. The CDR3 nucleotides are TGTGCTAGCAGCTTAGGGGAGAACGGAGTCTACGAGCAGTACTTC.

J is TRBJ2-7 and V is TRBV5-6; no clear D gene. Trimming took 1 base from V and 0 from J, leaving 8 bases between them. Germline V gene data show CDR1 as SGHDT and CDR2 as YYEEEE. This CDR3 is built from 14 residues. CDR3 sequence: CASSLYRNSYEQYF. The DNA for the CDR3 is TGTGCCAGCAGCTTGTACAGAAACTCCTACGAGCAGTACTTC.

V gene TRBV6-1 combines with J gene TRBJ2-2, with D possibly matching TRBD2 (6 bases). V was pared by 6 bases and J by 8 bases, with 16 bases between. Germline CDR1 is MNHNS and CDR2 is SASEGT. This CDR3 is 14 amino acids long. The CDR3 is CASSHGSLRGELFF. CDR3 nucleotide sequence: TGTGCCAGCAGCCACGGGAGCCTTCGAGGGGAGCTGTTTTTT.

The V call is TRBV6-5, the J call TRBJ2-1; 12 nucleotides line up with TRBD2. Germline CDR1 MNHEY, CDR2 SVGAGI. There are 15 residues in the CDR3. The trim removed 6 bases at V and 7 bases at J, leaving 7 bases unmatched. CDR3 residues: CASRSLAGGPNEQFF. Here the CDR3 DNA reads TGTGCCAGCAGATCCCTAGCGGGGGGGCCGAATGAGCAGTTCTTC.

V and J are TRBV9 and TRBJ2-3; 11 bases match TRBD2. This CDR3 comprises 19 residues. V was pared by 4 bases and J by 1 base, with 14 bases of the junction left unmatched. Germline CDR1 reads SGDLS; CDR2 reads YYNGEE. CDR3 nucleotide sequence: TGTGCCAGCAGCCCGCGGCTAGCGGGGGGCGGGGGGGGCACAGATACGCAGTATTTT. The encoded protein is CASSPRLAGGGGGTDTQYF.

The genes are TRBV7-3 and TRBJ2-1; 8 bases line up with TRBD2. The CDR3 contains 15 residues. Germline trimming cut 8 bases from V and 5 bases from J; bases unmatched to any gene: 11. Germline V gene sequence: CDR1 SGHTA, CDR2 FQGTGA. CDR3 sequence reads: CASSPRGGPNNEQFF. The CDR3 nucleotides are TGTGCCAGCTCCCCTCGGGGGGGCCCTAACAATGAGCAGTTCTTC.

The V call is TRBV4-2, the J call TRBJ2-1, with a tentative D call TRBD1 (6 bases). This CDR3 spans 16 amino acids. Trimming took 1 base from V and 3 from J, leaving 13 bases between them. Germline loops: CDR1 LGHNA, CDR2 YNFKEQ. CDR3 region: CASSQVMAGDYNEQFF. For the CDR3, the DNA is TGTGCCAGCAGCCAAGTCATGGCAGGGGACTACAATGAGCAGTTCTTC.

This chain connects TRBV5-1 to TRBJ1-6, with TRBD1 as a possible D gene (5 bases). This CDR3 has 15 residues. The germline V gene encodes CDR1 SGHRS and CDR2 YFSETQ. Trimming cost V 1 base and J 10 bases, with 15 bases left between them. CDR3 sequence reads: CASSLYQGGGSPLHF. The DNA for the CDR3 is TGCGCCAGCAGCTTGTATCAGGGTGGTGGATCACCCCTCCACTTT. The whole variable domain, filled in from reference TRBV5-1 and TRBJ1-6, reads KAGVTQTPRYLIKTRGQQVTLSCSPISGHRSVSWYQQTPGQGLQFLFEYFSETQRNKGNFPGRFSGRQFSNSRSEMNVSTLELGDSALYLCASSLYQGGGSPLHFGNGTRLTVT.

This chain uses TRBV11-3 with TRBJ2-5; maybe TRBD1 (6 bases). Germline-derived CDR1 and CDR2 are SGHNT and YENEEA. V lost 3 bases, J lost 2 bases, and 7 bases lay in between. The CDR3 runs 13 residues. The CDR3 coding sequence is TGTGCCAGCAGCTTGGGACAACAAGAGACCCAGTACTTC. This codes for CASSLGQQETQYF.

CDR3 DNA: TGTGCCAGCAGCGCCGGGGCAGGGGGAGAGCAGTACTTC. Its translation is CASSAGAGGEQYF. This chain connects TRBV7-3 to TRBJ2-7, with 7 bases fitting TRBD1. Looked up from germline, CDR1 is SGHTA and CDR2 is FQGTGA. Trimming removed 5 bases from V and 7 bases from J; junction bases left unmatched: 8. The CDR3 is made up of 13 amino acids.

The genes are TRBV19 and TRBJ2-7; D unresolved. The CDR3 loop spans 10 amino acids. V shed 10 bases and J shed 5 bases, with 9 bases lying between them. The germline V gene encodes CDR1 LNHDA and CDR2 SQIVND (reference sequence). The CDR3 region has the DNA TGTGCCACCCGCGCGAACGAGCAGTACTTC. Protein product: CATRANEQYF.

The count of this clone is one. The chain links TRBV6-1 to TRBJ2-1, with D perhaps matching TRBD2 (7 bases). CDR3 length equals 16 residues. The V gene's germline CDR1 is MNHNS and CDR2 SASEGT. Trimming left V 2 bases short and J 6 bases short, with 17 bases between. The CDR3 sequence is CASSEMGGPYSNEQFF. The CDR3 nucleotides read TGTGCCAGCAGTGAAATGGGGGGGCCGTACAGCAATGAGCAGTTCTTC.